Following are 14 T cell receptor beta chains from one sample sequenced in a study of cytomegalovirus exposure and HLA in healthy donors (TCRdb year 2017). The library was prepared using the immunoSEQ multiplex PCR assay. The multiplex PCR relied on a mix of 60 forward primers for TCR Vbeta segments and 13 reverse primers for TCR Jbeta segments. The clones in this table, taken by TCRdb from immuneACCESS, are in-frame only. Not every clone is retained; where verified, under half of the shortfall comes from an unresolved V gene, and the cause of the rest is unknown. The sample table records about 150,000 clones; roughly 80% of these occur just once. The ten biggest clones cover roughly 1.4% of the sample. The sample consisted of PBMCs. These receptors were obtained from a woman younger than 45 in good health and CMV-seronegative.

The CDR3 sequence: CASSGRGSGQWQFF. DNA for the CDR3: TGTGCCAGCAGTGGCAGGGGTTCCGGTCAATGGCAGTTCTTC. This rearrangement joins TRBV6-1 to TRBJ2-1, with D tentatively TRBD1 (6 bases). The CDR3 sequence is 14 residues long. Trimming shortened V by 4 bases and J by 12 bases, and 19 bases separated the two germline ends. CDR1 and CDR2 (germline): MNHNS, SASEGT.

A single count supports this clone. The chain links TRBV30 to TRBJ2-5; TRBD1 aligns across 7 bases. Germline V gene data show CDR1 as GTSNPN and CDR2 as SVGIG (reference sequence). This CDR3 comprises 14 residues. The V segment lost 2 bases and the J segment 2 bases; nucleotides outside the gene matches: 5. The CDR3 loop reads CAWSLGQRQETQYF. Here the CDR3 DNA reads TGTGCCTGGAGTTTGGGACAGAGGCAAGAGACCCAGTACTTC. Using reference TRBV30 and TRBJ2-5 for the parts outside the CDR3, the full variable domain is SQTIHQWPATLVQPVGSPLSLECTVEGTSNPNLYWYRQAAGRGLQLLFYSVGIGQISSEVPQNLSASRPQDRQFILSSKKLLLSDSGFYLCAWSLGQRQETQYFGPGTRLLVL.

The table lists this clone with a few counts. V is TRBV5-1 and J is TRBJ2-7; D is perhaps TRBD1 (6 bases). V was shortened by 4 bases and J by 2 bases, with 7 bases between the two germline ends. This CDR3 comprises 12 residues. Germline CDR1 is SGHRS and CDR2 is YFSETQ. The CDR3 reads CASSGDTYEQYF. The CDR3 DNA reads TGCGCCAGCAGCGGGGACACCTACGAGCAGTACTTC.

The gene calls are TRBV29-1 and TRBJ2-1; weak D call: TRBD1 (5 bases). With 4 bases removed from V and 7 bases from J, the gap between germline ends came to 11 bases. Germline lookup yields CDR1 SQVTM and CDR2 ANQGSEA. The CDR3 is 12 amino acids. The CDR3 region is CSVGPGWNEQFF. In nucleotides, the CDR3 is TGCAGCGTTGGTCCAGGGTGGAATGAGCAGTTCTTC.

This clone was counted only a few times. V is TRBV14 and J is TRBJ2-5; D unclear. This CDR3 has 12 residues. V lost 1 base and J 6 bases, leaving 6 bases between the germline ends. Germline loops: CDR1 SGHDN, CDR2 FVKESK. The CDR3 DNA reads as TGTGCCAGCAGCCAAGCTCTAAAGACCCAGTACTTC. Translating gives CASSQALKTQYF.

The gene calls are TRBV7-3 and TRBJ2-1; 8 bases line up with TRBD1. The V and J ends lost 5 bases and 0 bases, in that order; junction bases with no gene match: 3. The CDR3 spans 15 residues. The germline V gene has CDR1 SGHTA and CDR2 FQGTGA. CDR3 amino acids: CASSPDRGSYNEQFF. CDR3 nucleotide sequence: TGTGCCAGCAGCCCAGACAGGGGCTCCTACAATGAGCAGTTCTTC.

The rearrangement joins TRBV30 to TRBJ1-5; D remains ambiguous. The CDR3 has 14 residues. Trimming took off 1 base at V and 7 bases at J, with 14 bases between the two ends. Looked up from germline, CDR1 is GTSNPN and CDR2 is SVGIG (reference sequence). CDR3: CAWSAGFEGQPQHF. The CDR3 bases are TGTGCCTGGAGTGCCGGTTTTGAGGGACAGCCCCAGCATTTT.

The chain has TRBV4-1 and TRBJ2-2, with 9 bases aligning to TRBD1. Germline lookup yields CDR1 MGHRA and CDR2 YSYEKL. The CDR3 spans 14 residues. V was clipped by 11 bases and J by 3 bases; unmatched bases: 7. The CDR3 protein is CASRWTGDTGELFF. The CDR3 coding sequence is TGCGCCTCTCGGTGGACAGGGGACACCGGGGAGCTGTTTTTT.

This chain joins TRBV6-5 and TRBJ2-2, with TRBD2 matching over 15 bases. This CDR3 has 15 residues. Germline CDR1 MNHEY, CDR2 SVGAGI. The J segment lost 7 bases and the V segment lost 6 bases, leaving 3 bases of the junction unmatched. The CDR3 reads CASRWTSGGGGELFF. The CDR3, as DNA: TGTGCCAGCAGGTGGACTAGCGGGGGGGGCGGGGAGCTGTTTTTT.

The chain recombines TRBV27 with TRBJ1-4; 10 bases match TRBD1. The ends lost 5 bases at V and 2 bases at J; junction bases unmatched: 14. The germline gives CDR1 MNHEY, CDR2 SMNVEV (reference sequence). There are 19 residues in the CDR3. CDR3 in DNA: TGTGCCAGCAGTCGCAGACAGGGGGCGCCCCCATTTACTAATGAAAAACTGTTTTTT. Its protein product is CASSRRQGAPPFTNEKLFF.

The V and J genes are TRBV27 and TRBJ2-1; D possibly corresponds to TRBD1 (6 bases). Trimming pared 1 base from V and 4 bases from J, leaving 17 bases between. The length of the CDR3 is 17 residues. Germline-derived CDR1 and CDR2 are MNHEY and SMNVEV (reference sequence). CDR3 amino acids: CASSLFPTGYSYNEQFF. CDR3 DNA: TGTGCCAGCAGTTTATTCCCCACAGGGTACTCTTACAATGAGCAGTTCTTC.

The rearrangement links TRBV5-1 to TRBJ1-1, with 8 bases fitting TRBD1. The CDR3 is 16 residues long. The germline gives CDR1 SGHRS, CDR2 YFSETQ. With 4 bases clipped from V and 3 bases from J, the junction kept 11 bases outside the gene matches. CDR3 residues: CASSPPPDRDHTEAFF. The DNA of the CDR3 is TGCGCCAGCAGCCCTCCTCCGGACAGGGATCACACTGAAGCTTTCTTT.

A word on this clone: The germline gene is not matched at one end of the junction; a read error may be the cause. The rearrangement uses TRBV28 and TRBJ1-2; D uncertain. This CDR3 has 14 amino acids. Germline V gene data show CDR1 as MDHEN and CDR2 as SYDVKM. This CDR3 is CASSSTWGVDGCTF. CDR3 DNA sequence: TGTGCCAGCAGTTCCACTTGGGGAGTAGATGGCTGCACCTTC.

This clone has just a few counts. The chain combines TRBV2 with TRBJ1-5, with D possibly TRBD1 on 6 matching bases. Germline V CDR1 and CDR2: SNHLY, FYNNEI. Trimming left V 2 bases short and J 3 bases short, with 11 bases between. The length of the CDR3 is 15 residues. The CDR3 nucleotides are TGTGCCAGCAGTGAAACGTGGACAGTCAATCAGCCCCAGCATTTT. Its protein is CASSETWTVNQPQHF.